The subject of this entry is one T cell receptor beta chain. What it binds is not known. This specimen comes from a study of cytotoxic CD8 clonotypes in ibrutinib-treated CLL. Study at large: Productive templates per sample averaged nearly 260,000; productive rearrangements, 94,082.

The method was immunoSEQ multiplex PCR; TCRdb's version includes in-frame clones alone and lacks a portion of them. The profile covers some 200,000 clones, with roughly 79% appearing a single time and 11% taken by the ten largest. Regarding the study as a whole: Sampling times, which were not matched between the groups, differed between sustained-remission patients and progressing patients.

CDR3 length equals 15 residues. Germline V lookup: CDR1 MNHNY, CDR2 SVGAGI (reference sequence). V was clipped by 5 bases and J by 5 bases; unmatched bases: 6. Sequenced here: PBMCs, sampled after 12 months of ibrutinib treatment. V and J are TRBV6-6 and TRBJ2-5; TRBD2 aligns across 12 bases. This receptor was taken from a human donor with chronic lymphocytic leukemia. Here the CDR3 reads CASSPLAGGEETQYF. CDR3 DNA: TGTGCCAGCAGTCCCCTAGCGGGAGGGGAGGAGACCCAGTACTTC.